The T cell receptor beta chain described here comes from a study of T cell responses to AZD1222 COVID-19 vaccine. Germline V CDR1 and CDR2: LGHDT, YNNKEL (reference sequence). The V and J ends lost 2 bases and 7 bases respectively, with 11 bases between them. This CDR3 region has 13 residues. A note on this clone: Its antigen is currently unknown.

Study findings and constraints: Without day 14 samples, only post-peak T cell repertoires were studied.

Some clones are missing from TCRdb's copy, which holds only in-frame ones; the method was immunoSEQ multiplex PCR. This repertoire shows more than 75,000 clones, 89% found once; its top ten account for 1.6%. This clonotype was obtained from an adult in good health. Source: peripheral blood, taken on day 0 of AZD1222 vaccination. This chain connects TRBV3-1 (or the pseudogene TRBV3-2) to TRBJ1-2; D uncertain. CDR3 bases: TGTGCCAGCAGCCAAACTAATGGGTTTGGCTACACCTTC. Translating gives CASSQTNGFGYTF.